A selection of T cell receptor beta chains follows, all from one sample in a study of T cells in Graves' hyperthyroidism and ophthalmopathy. Via MiXCR, TCRdb re-called the multiplex PCR reads, giving one row per CDR3 protein. The table lists approximately 610,000 distinct CDR3 sequences, roughly 14% of them singletons, with around 4.5% in the top ten. Sequencing was performed on blood. The receptors come from a woman in her forties with Graves' ophthalmopathy. The CDR3 runs from the conserved cysteine through the conserved F or W. The order of the fields is V gene, CDR3 length, clone size, D gene, J gene, CDR3 DNA, CDR3 protein. A D gene is named only where the DNA matches it firmly. Some rows mark clone size as missing; the rest say once, few, many or name a class of expanded clone.

V: TRBV6-5
length: 17
size: .
D: .
J: TRBJ1-2
DNA: TGTGCCAGCAGTTACGGGATCTCGGGGGGCCTTAACTATGGCTACACCTTC
CDR3: CASSYGISGGLNYGYTF

V: TRBV3-1
length: 15
size: .
D: TRBD1
J: TRBJ2-7
DNA: TGTGCCAGCAGCCAGTGGGGACAGGGGGCGCTTGAGCAGTACTTC
CDR3: CASSQWGQGALEQYF

V: TRBV4-2
length: 15
size: .
D: .
J: TRBJ2-7
DNA: TGTGCCAGCAGCCAAGGGCCGGGAAGCTCCTACGAGCAGTACTTC
CDR3: CASSQGPGSSYEQYF

V: TRBV25-1
length: 20
size: few
D: TRBD2
J: TRBJ2-2
DNA: TGTGCCAGCAGTCCGAATCCCCACGGGGGACTAGCGGGAGGCACCGGGGAGCTGTTTTTT
CDR3: CASSPNPHGGLAGGTGELFF

V: TRBV11-2
length: 16
size: many
D: .
J: TRBJ1-1
DNA: TGTGCCAGCAGCTTAGATTCCTGGGCAGGGCACACTGAAGCTTTCTTT
CDR3: CASSLDSWAGHTEAFF

V: TRBV12-3/TRBV12-4
length: 10
size: many
D: .
J: TRBJ1-1
DNA: TGTGCCAGCGGAACCCCTGAAGCTTTCTTT
CDR3: CASGTPEAFF

V: TRBV2
length: 14
size: many
D: .
J: TRBJ1-1
DNA: TGTGCCAGCAAAAAGAGGGACCGCGTCACTGAAGCTTTCTTT
CDR3: CASKKRDRVTEAFF

V: TRBV9
length: 16
size: many
D: TRBD2
J: TRBJ2-1
DNA: TGTGCCAGCAGCGTGACTAGCAGGGTCTCCTACAATGAGCAGTTCTTC
CDR3: CASSVTSRVSYNEQFF

V: TRBV6-1
length: 15
size: many
D: TRBD1
J: TRBJ2-7
DNA: TGTGCCAGCAGCCCGGGACAGGGGGAAGTATACGAGCAGTACTTC
CDR3: CASSPGQGEVYEQYF

V: TRBV9
length: 15
size: many
D: TRBD1
J: TRBJ1-2
DNA: TGTGCCAGCAGCGTAACAGGGGCCACTAACTATGGCTACACCTTC
CDR3: CASSVTGATNYGYTF

V: TRBV4-1
length: 15
size: many
D: .
J: TRBJ1-2
DNA: TGCGCCAGCAGCCAAGATAGGACGGCTGGCTATGGCTACACCTTC
CDR3: CASSQDRTAGYGYTF

V: TRBV27
length: 17
size: .
D: TRBD1
J: TRBJ1-2
DNA: TGTGCCAGCAGCGCCCTACCGGGACAGGGATTTAACTATGGCTACACCTTC
CDR3: CASSALPGQGFNYGYTF

V: TRBV27
length: 15
size: many
D: .
J: TRBJ2-7
DNA: TGTGCCAGCAGTTTGGGAAAAGGGGTGAGCTACGAGCAGTACTTC
CDR3: CASSLGKGVSYEQYF

V: TRBV12-3/TRBV12-4
length: 14
size: many
D: .
J: TRBJ1-2
DNA: TGTGCCAGCAGTACCGTTATGACAGAAGGGGGCTACACCTTC
CDR3: CASSTVMTEGGYTF

V: TRBV12-5
length: 13
size: many
D: .
J: TRBJ2-7
DNA: TGTGCTAGCACCACGACAGGAGTATACGAGCAGTACTTC
CDR3: CASTTTGVYEQYF

V: TRBV10-3
length: 12
size: many
D: .
J: TRBJ2-7
DNA: TGTGCCATCAGTGATGGGAACTACGAGCAGTACTTC
CDR3: CAISDGNYEQYF

V: TRBV6-1
length: 16
size: .
D: .
J: TRBJ1-5
DNA: .
CDR3: CASIARDRGQVSPSIF

V: TRBV14
length: 13
size: many
D: .
J: TRBJ1-1
DNA: TGTGCCAGCAGCCAATTTATGAACACTGAAGCTTTCTTT
CDR3: CASSQFMNTEAFF

V: TRBV19
length: 16
size: few
D: .
J: TRBJ2-6
DNA: TGTGCCAGTAGCGGCCTCTCGAGGCCCGGGGCCAACGTCCTGACTTTC
CDR3: CASSGLSRPGANVLTF

V: TRBV28
length: 14
size: many
D: .
J: TRBJ2-7
DNA: TGTGCCAGCACCCACCTTGGGTCCTCCTACGAGCAGTACTTC
CDR3: CASTHLGSSYEQYF

V: TRBV4-2
length: 15
size: .
D: TRBD1
J: TRBJ1-2
DNA: TGTGCCAGCAGCCAAGATGCAGGGGGCCGCTATGGCTACACCTTC
CDR3: CASSQDAGGRYGYTF

V: TRBV6-5
length: 17
size: .
D: TRBD2
J: TRBJ2-5
DNA: TGTGCCAGCAGTTCCCCTAGCGGGAGGTTTATGGGAGAGACCCAGTACTTC
CDR3: CASSSPSGRFMGETQYF

V: TRBV9
length: 14
size: many
D: .
J: TRBJ2-7
DNA: TGTGCCAGCAGCGTAGGGGGGGCAGCTTACGAGCAGTACTTC
CDR3: CASSVGGAAYEQYF

V: TRBV28
length: 14
size: many
D: TRBD2
J: TRBJ2-7
DNA: TGTGCCAGCAGTGGACGGGAGGGGACCTACGAGCAGTACTTC
CDR3: CASSGREGTYEQYF

V: TRBV5-1
length: 13
size: .
D: .
J: TRBJ2-5
DNA: TGCGCCAGCAGTAATGTACAAGGGGAGACCCAGTACTTC
CDR3: CASSNVQGETQYF

V: TRBV7-2
length: 14
size: .
D: .
J: TRBJ2-7
DNA: TGTGCCAGCAGCTTAAGGTCCTCAGTTAGCGAGCAGTACTTC
CDR3: CASSLRSSVSEQYF

V: TRBV4-1
length: 14
size: many
D: TRBD1
J: TRBJ1-2
DNA: TGCGCCAGCAGCCCTAGACAGGGAACGTTTGGCTACACCTTC
CDR3: CASSPRQGTFGYTF

V: TRBV6-1
length: 14
size: many
D: .
J: TRBJ2-7
DNA: TGTGCCAGCAGTGAAGGTTGGGGAGCTTACGAGCAGTACTTC
CDR3: CASSEGWGAYEQYF

V: TRBV18
length: 14
size: few
D: .
J: TRBJ1-1
DNA: TGTGCCAGCTCACCAGGCCGCAGGGCGGCTGAAGCTTTCTTT
CDR3: CASSPGRRAAEAFF

V: TRBV6-1
length: 13
size: once
D: .
J: TRBJ1-1
DNA: TGTGCCAGCAGTCCCCCAGGGCTAACTGAAGCTTTCTTT
CDR3: CASSPPGLTEAFF

V: TRBV5-1
length: 19
size: few
D: .
J: TRBJ1-5
DNA: TGCGCCAGCAGCGGCGAATCGGTCGCAGGAGGGTTTGTGAGTCAGCCCCAGCATTTT
CDR3: CASSGESVAGGFVSQPQHF

V: TRBV6-1
length: 11
size: many
D: TRBD2
J: TRBJ2-7
DNA: TGTGCCACCGGGAGGCCCTACGAGCAGTACTTC
CDR3: CATGRPYEQYF

V: TRBV28
length: 15
size: many
D: TRBD2
J: TRBJ2-3
DNA: TGTGCCAGCAGTCCCCGACTAGCGGGGGGAGATACGCAGTATTTT
CDR3: CASSPRLAGGDTQYF

V: TRBV6-4
length: 16
size: many
D: .
J: TRBJ1-4
DNA: TGTGCCAGCAGTGAGTCTTTCGTACAGGGTACTGAAAAACTGTTTTTT
CDR3: CASSESFVQGTEKLFF

V: TRBV7-2
length: 14
size: many
D: TRBD1
J: TRBJ2-7
DNA: TGTGCCAGCAGCCCGACAGGGGGTTTTGCCGAGCAGTACTTC
CDR3: CASSPTGGFAEQYF

V: TRBV3-1
length: 15
size: .
D: .
J: TRBJ1-1
DNA: TGTGCCAGCAGCCACCGGGACCCTACGAGCACTGAAGCTTTCTTT
CDR3: CASSHRDPTSTEAFF

V: TRBV6-2/TRBV6-3
length: 14
size: many
D: .
J: TRBJ1-5
DNA: TGTGCCAGCCGTCCCGGGGGTAGCAATCAGCCCCAGCATTTT
CDR3: CASRPGGSNQPQHF

V: TRBV5-1
length: 15
size: once
D: TRBD1
J: TRBJ1-1
DNA: TGCGCCAGCAGCCCCGGGACAGGGATGCTCGCTGAAGCTTTCTTT
CDR3: CASSPGTGMLAEAFF

V: TRBV14
length: 15
size: few
D: TRBD2
J: TRBJ2-7
DNA: TGTGCCAGCAGCCACAGACTAGCGGGAGCGGACGAGCAGTACTTC
CDR3: CASSHRLAGADEQYF

V: TRBV7-3
length: 16
size: few
D: TRBD2
J: TRBJ2-2
DNA: TGTGCCAGCAGCTTAGAGGGACTATCCCTCACCGGGGAGCTGTTTTTT
CDR3: CASSLEGLSLTGELFF

V: TRBV28
length: 15
size: many
D: .
J: TRBJ2-5
DNA: TGTGCCAGCACCCGGAGGAGTCAGCACCAAGAGACCCAGTACTTC
CDR3: CASTRRSQHQETQYF

V: TRBV2
length: 15
size: many
D: .
J: TRBJ1-3
DNA: TGTGCCAGCAGTGATGCGTCAGGGCCCGGAAACACCATATATTTT
CDR3: CASSDASGPGNTIYF

V: TRBV12-5
length: 13
size: .
D: .
J: TRBJ2-1
DNA: TGTGCTAGTGGTTTGGGGGGGGCCAATGAGCAGTTCTTC
CDR3: CASGLGGANEQFF

V: TRBV12-3/TRBV12-4
length: 15
size: many
D: TRBD1
J: TRBJ1-1
DNA: TGTGCCAGCAGTTTAGGACAGGGGTATTTGGCTGAAGCTTTCTTT
CDR3: CASSLGQGYLAEAFF

V: TRBV20-1
length: 15
size: many
D: .
J: TRBJ1-2
DNA: TGCAGTGCCATGCCCCTCAGGGAGAGGAACTATGGCTACACCTTC
CDR3: CSAMPLRERNYGYTF

V: TRBV19
length: 14
size: many
D: .
J: TRBJ2-7
DNA: TGTGCCAGTAGCCAACCCGCAAGAAGCGGCGAGCAGTACTTC
CDR3: CASSQPARSGEQYF

V: TRBV28
length: 13
size: many
D: .
J: TRBJ2-5
DNA: TGTGCCAGCAGTTCACAGTGGAAAGAGACCCAGTACTTC
CDR3: CASSSQWKETQYF

V: TRBV14
length: 14
size: many
D: .
J: TRBJ1-1
DNA: TGTGCCACCCAACCAAGAGGGGGGAACACTGAAGCTTTCTTT
CDR3: CATQPRGGNTEAFF

V: TRBV7-6
length: 15
size: many
D: TRBD2
J: TRBJ2-7
DNA: TGTGCCAGCAGCTTAGATACGGGAGGGAACGACGAGCAGTACTTC
CDR3: CASSLDTGGNDEQYF

V: TRBV7-9
length: 14
size: many
D: .
J: TRBJ1-2
DNA: TGTGCCAGCAGCGTAGGGAGTTTCCTCTATGGCTACACCTTC
CDR3: CASSVGSFLYGYTF

V: TRBV6-1
length: 15
size: .
D: .
J: TRBJ2-7
DNA: TGTGCCAGCAGTGCGAACTGGGACGTCTCCTACGAGCAGTACTTC
CDR3: CASSANWDVSYEQYF

V: TRBV24-1
length: 13
size: .
D: .
J: TRBJ1-1
DNA: TGTGCCACCAGTGAAATTGGGGGCACTGAAGCTTTCTTT
CDR3: CATSEIGGTEAFF

V: TRBV12-3/TRBV12-4
length: 16
size: .
D: .
J: TRBJ1-5
DNA: TGTGCCAGCAGTTTAGGAGCGGGGATTAGCAATCAGCCCCAGCATTTT
CDR3: CASSLGAGISNQPQHF

V: TRBV28
length: 14
size: many
D: .
J: TRBJ2-7
DNA: TGTGCCAGCACTGAGACCGGAGGCTCCTACGAGCAGTACTTC
CDR3: CASTETGGSYEQYF

V: TRBV20-1
length: 13
size: many
D: TRBD1
J: TRBJ1-5
DNA: TGCAGTGCTAAATCGACAGGGAGGGAGCCCCAGCATTTT
CDR3: CSAKSTGREPQHF

V: TRBV10-3
length: 15
size: many
D: .
J: TRBJ1-5
DNA: TGTGCCACGAATCCCGTACAGACAGTTCGTGGGCCCCAGCATTTT
CDR3: CATNPVQTVRGPQHF

V: TRBV19
length: 15
size: many
D: .
J: TRBJ1-6
DNA: TGTGCCAGTAAGATCACAAGCTCCTATAATTCACCCCTCCACTTT
CDR3: CASKITSSYNSPLHF

V: TRBV7-9
length: 14
size: few
D: .
J: TRBJ2-5
DNA: TGTGCCAGCAGCTTAGCGCCAGGGACAGAGACCCAGTACTTC
CDR3: CASSLAPGTETQYF